Presented here are 12 T cell receptor beta chains from one specimen sequenced in a study of cytomegalovirus exposure and HLA in healthy donors. Sequenced by immunoSEQ multiplex PCR; TCRdb stores in-frame clones only, minus some. This table holds approximately 260,000 clones, around 87% found once. Sequencing was carried out using PBMCs. The receptors here all came from a woman in her thirties in good health and CMV-seropositive.

V and J are TRBV27 and TRBJ1-1, with TRBD1 matching over 8 bases. The CDR3 sequence is 13 residues long. Germline-derived CDR1 and CDR2 are MNHEY and SMNVEV (reference sequence). With 6 bases clipped from V and 4 bases from J, the junction kept 4 bases outside the gene matches. CDR3 protein: CASRRTGTTEAFF. In DNA form, the CDR3 reads TGTGCCAGCAGAAGGACAGGGACCACTGAAGCTTTCTTT.

The chain has TRBV5-1 and TRBJ1-2; possibly TRBD1 for D (5 bases). Trimming shortened V by 4 bases and J by 0 bases, and 16 bases separated the two germline ends. CDR3 size: 16 residues. The germline V gene encodes CDR1 SGHRS and CDR2 YFSETQ. CDR3 region: CASSAAGRTSNYGYTF. CDR3 nucleotides: TGCGCCAGCAGCGCCGCGGGACGGACCTCTAACTATGGCTACACCTTC.

This clone was seen only once. This CDR3 is CASSRTSQGSALNTEAFF. The CDR3 coding sequence is TGCGCCAGCAGCCGAACCTCACAGGGGTCAGCTTTGAACACTGAAGCTTTCTTT. The rearrangement links TRBV5-1 to TRBJ1-1, with 7 bases that match TRBD1. CDR3 length: 18 residues. Germline V lookup: CDR1 SGHRS, CDR2 YFSETQ. V trimming: 4 bases; J trimming: 0 bases; junction bases outside the gene matches: 15.

The chain has TRBV15 and TRBJ2-2; D gene uncertain. CDR1 and CDR2 from the germline V gene are LNHNV and YYDKDF (reference sequence). V was trimmed by 0 bases and J by 0 bases, leaving 11 bases between them. This CDR3 has 17 amino acids. CDR3 in amino acids: CATSRDPDMSNTGELFF. The CDR3 region has the DNA TGTGCCACCAGCAGAGACCCTGACATGTCGAACACCGGGGAGCTGTTTTTT.

The gene calls are TRBV6-1 and TRBJ1-5; D call uncertain. The CDR3 spans 16 residues. Germline CDR1 reads MNHNS; CDR2 reads SASEGT. Deletions cut 4 bases from V and 1 base from J, with 14 bases between. The CDR3 DNA sequence: TGTGCCAGCAGTGGACTATGGACCAGCAGCAATCAGCCCCAGCATTTT. It yields the protein CASSGLWTSSNQPQHF.

This clone has more than one count but fewer than ten. The V and J genes are TRBV6-6 and TRBJ2-7, with D tentatively TRBD1 (5 bases). The CDR3 covers 13 residues. The germline V gene has CDR1 MNHNY and CDR2 SVGAGI (reference sequence). The V end was cut by 7 bases, the J end by 3 bases, with 13 bases between. CDR3 amino acids: CASTGQSSYEQYF. The CDR3 bases are TGTGCCAGCACAGGGCAGTCCAGCTACGAGCAGTACTTC.

J is TRBJ2-1 and V is TRBV7-2, with TRBD1 as a possible D gene (6 bases). CDR3 size: 14 residues. V was shortened by 5 bases and J by 4 bases, with 12 bases between the two germline ends. The germline V gene has CDR1 SGHTA and CDR2 FQGNSA. Here the CDR3 reads CASSILTGYNEQFF. Here the CDR3 DNA reads TGTGCCAGCAGCATCCTCACAGGGTACAATGAGCAGTTCTTC.

The genes are TRBV28 and TRBJ2-4; 7 bases fit TRBD1. CDR1 is MDHEN and CDR2 is SYDVKM in the germline V gene. This CDR3 has 16 amino acids. V lost 3 bases and J lost 3; bases outside the gene matches: 8. CDR3 sequence: CASSFSWDRDKNIQYF. CDR3 DNA: TGTGCCAGCAGTTTTTCCTGGGACAGAGACAAAAACATTCAGTACTTC.

The genes are TRBV28 and TRBJ2-7; D might be TRBD1 (5 bases). CDR3 length: 11 amino acids. V lost 4 bases to trimming and J lost 4 bases, with 5 bases between them. Germline loops: CDR1 MDHEN, CDR2 SYDVKM. The CDR3 coding sequence is TGTGCCAGCAGTTACAGGTACGAGCAGTACTTC. Protein product: CASSYRYEQYF.

A word on this clone: A junction boundary mismatches the germline segment, possibly from a read error. The CDR3 sequence is CASSRDRKETQYF. In nucleotides, the CDR3 is TGTGCTAGCAGCCGGGACAGAAAAGAGACCCAGTACTTC. The chain uses TRBV7-7 and TRBJ2-5, with 7 bases lining up with TRBD1. Germline V gene sequence: CDR1 SSHAT, CDR2 FNYEAQ (reference sequence). This CDR3 is built from 13 residues.

Remarks on this clone: A junction boundary mismatches the germline segment, possibly from a read error. V usage is TRBV7-7 and J usage is TRBJ1-4, with TRBD1 identical over 11 bases. The CDR3 contains 15 residues. Germline-derived CDR1 and CDR2 are SSHAT and FNYEAQ (reference sequence). The CDR3, as DNA: TGTGCTAGCAGCGTTGGACAGGGGGCGAAGGAAAAACTGTTTTTT. This encodes CASSVGQGAKEKLFF.

The chain joins TRBV2 to TRBJ2-3; 7 bases map to TRBD1. After removal of 10 bases from V and 3 bases from J, the junction contained 10 bases not matched to a gene. The germline V gene encodes CDR1 SNHLY and CDR2 FYNNEI. The CDR3 runs 14 residues. CDR3 in amino acids: CAKLNRGWTDTQYF. For the CDR3, the DNA is TGTGCCAAACTCAACAGGGGTTGGACAGATACGCAGTATTTT.